This T cell receptor (beta chain) was captured by sequencing in a study of T cell changes during pregnancy in multiple sclerosis. Germline V gene sequence: CDR1 SGHRS, CDR2 YFSETQ. Trimming shortened V by 0 bases and J by 2 bases, and 11 bases separated the two germline ends. The CDR3 has 15 amino acids. Generated by immunoSEQ multiplex PCR, the TCRdb table keeps only in-frame clones and is missing some. The repertoire has 90,000 to 150,000 clones, roughly 92% of them found once; the top ten carry roughly 6.2%. The rearrangement links TRBV5-1 to TRBJ1-2; possibly TRBD1 for D (6 bases). The material was peripheral blood, obtained before pregnancy. The TCR originated in a female donor with multiple sclerosis, enrolled in a pregnancy study. The CDR3 loop is CASSLVAGQNYGYTF. Here the CDR3 DNA reads TGCGCCAGCAGCTTGGTCGCAGGACAGAACTATGGCTACACCTTC.